The rows below give T cell receptor beta chains drawn from one sample of a study of T cells in narcolepsy. Data came from immunoSEQ multiplex PCR; TCRdb stores just in-frame clones and leaves some out. The table shows 20,000 to 30,000 clones, with roughly 80% occurring only once. The sequenced material came from memory (CD45RA-) CD4+ T cells from blood. The receptors here all came from a human donor in good health. The CDR3 runs from the conserved cysteine through the conserved F or W. Each record gives: D gene, clone size, J gene, V gene, CDR3 protein, CDR3 DNA. D genes are given only for firm matches. The size field is filled for only some rows; it gives once, few, many or a size class.

NA,NA,TRBJ1-5,TRBV19,CASKGDTSYQPQHF,TGTGCCTCCAAGGGGGACACCAGTTATCAGCCCCAGCATTTT
NA,once,TRBJ2-1,TRBV28,CASSRSSSYNEQFF,TGTGCCAGCAGCCGCAGTAGCTCCTACAATGAGCAGTTCTTC
NA,NA,TRBJ1-5,TRBV28,CASSLSAGSGGQPQHF,TGTGCCAGCAGTTTGTCAGCAGGCTCCGGAGGCCAGCCCCAGCATTTT
NA,NA,TRBJ1-5,TRBV28,CASSLSGFGQPQHF,TGTGCCAGCAGTTTATCTGGGTTTGGCCAGCCCCAGCATTTT
NA,NA,TRBJ2-7,TRBV6-1,CASSHTGPTYEQYF,TGTGCCAGCAGTCATACAGGGCCAACCTACGAGCAGTACTTC
NA,NA,TRBJ1-5,TRBV12-5,CASAFPDLPQHF,TGTGCTAGTGCCTTCCCAGATTTGCCCCAGCATTTT
TRBD2,once,TRBJ2-1,TRBV6-5,CASSSSRLAGGPEQFF,TGTGCCAGCAGTTCTTCCAGGCTAGCGGGAGGGCCTGAGCAGTTCTTC
NA,NA,TRBJ2-2,TRBV5-4,CASSLGQYAGELFF,TGTGCCAGCAGCTTGGGACAGTACGCCGGGGAGCTGTTTTTT
NA,NA,TRBJ2-7,TRBV6-1,CASSDQQGTYEQYF,TGTGCCAGCAGTGACCAACAGGGTACCTACGAGCAGTACTTC
TRBD2,NA,TRBJ2-7,TRBV28,CASSLTSGRGGQYF,TGTGCCAGCAGCTTGACTAGCGGGAGAGGGGGGCAGTACTTC
NA,NA,TRBJ1-2,TRBV11-2,CASSPDRFDGYTF,TGTGCCAGCAGCCCCGACAGATTCGATGGCTACACCTTC
TRBD1,NA,TRBJ1-2,TRBV30,CAWARQGQNYGYTF,TGTGCCTGGGCACGACAGGGTCAGAACTATGGCTACACCTTC
NA,NA,TRBJ1-1,TRBV27,CASSYRVPLNTEAFF,TGTGCCAGCAGTTACCGGGTGCCATTGAACACTGAAGCTTTCTTT
NA,few,TRBJ1-5,TRBV2,CASSVGSLVTNQPQHF,TGTGCCAGCAGTGTTGGCAGCCTGGTAACCAATCAGCCCCAGCATTTT
NA,few,TRBJ2-7,TRBV2,CASSGEPYEQYF,TGTGCCAGCAGTGGGGAGCCCTACGAGCAGTACTTC
NA,NA,TRBJ1-5,TRBV5-1,CASSWGSGNQPQHF,TGCGCCAGCAGCTGGGGATCGGGCAATCAGCCCCAGCATTTT
TRBD1,NA,TRBJ2-3,TRBV27,CASSPGTGVPDTQYF,TGTGCCAGCAGCCCCGGGACAGGGGTCCCGGATACGCAGTATTTT
NA,few,TRBJ1-1,TRBV29-1,CSVEPPPRNTEAFF,TGCAGCGTTGAACCCCCACCACGGAACACTGAAGCTTTCTTT
TRBD2,NA,TRBJ2-5,TRBV7-2,CASSPQSGGAETQYF,TGTGCCAGCAGCCCCCAAAGCGGGGGGGCCGAGACCCAGTACTTC